The next 27 T cell receptor beta chains were all read from a single sample in a study of blood T cell repertoires in COVID-19. Here immunoSEQ multiplex PCR was the method, and the copy in TCRdb shows in-frame clones only, minus some. The table lists roughly 180,000 clones, roughly 84% of them singletons, with about 6.9% in the top ten. Sequenced input: peripheral blood. The origin of the receptors is an elderly man with COVID-19, enrolled during active disease.

A single count supports this clone. The J gene is TRBJ1-2, the V gene TRBV5-4; D gene uncertain. The CDR3 spans 14 residues. CDR1 is SGHNT, CDR2 YYREEE, per germline (reference sequence). Trimming removed 3 bases from V and 0 bases from J, with 9 bases in between. CDR3 DNA: TGTGCCAGCAGCTATGAAGTAGCTAACTATGGCTACACCTTC. This gives the protein CASSYEVANYGYTF.

This clone has only a few counts. The chain is built from TRBV4-2 and TRBJ2-3; 12 bases line up with TRBD1. Trimming at V came to 4 bases and at J to 2 bases, leaving 10 bases not matched to a gene. This CDR3 has 18 residues. Germline loops: CDR1 LGHNA, CDR2 YNFKEQ. CDR3 in amino acids: CASSPLGQGASPTDTQYF. The DNA of the CDR3 is TGTGCCAGCAGCCCACTGGGACAGGGGGCCTCCCCCACAGATACGCAGTATTTT.

This chain connects TRBV10-3 to TRBJ1-2, with TRBD1 matching over 10 bases. CDR1 is ENHRY, CDR2 SYGVKD, per germline. The CDR3 totals 18 residues. J gave up 4 bases and V 5 bases, and 16 bases lay outside the gene matches. CDR3: CAISSVPGQGPKPYGYTF. The CDR3 region has the DNA TGTGCCATCAGTTCCGTCCCGGGACAGGGGCCAAAACCCTATGGCTACACCTTC.

This sequence joins TRBV12-3 or TRBV12-4 and TRBJ1-2; no reliable D call. CDR3 length: 13 residues. Trimming shortened V by 4 bases and J by 2 bases, and 8 bases separated the two germline ends. The CDR3 protein is CASSSLSNYGYTF. In DNA form, the CDR3 reads TGTGCCAGCAGTTCACTCTCGAACTATGGCTACACCTTC.

The rearrangement joins TRBV19 to TRBJ1-4; a weak D match, TRBD1 (5 bases). With 7 bases removed from V and 8 bases from J, the gap between germline ends came to 17 bases. From germline, CDR1 is LNHDA and CDR2 SQIVND (reference sequence). The CDR3 sequence is 14 residues long. As DNA, the CDR3 is TGTGCCAGTATAGGGGAAGGCATTGACGAAAAACTGTTTTTT. Translated: CASIGEGIDEKLFF.

This clone was seen only once. The chain links TRBV7-8 to TRBJ1-1; 8 nucleotides line up with TRBD1. The CDR3 totals 15 residues. CDR1 is SGHVS, CDR2 FQNEAQ, per germline. After removal of 5 bases from V and 4 bases from J, the junction contained 9 bases not matched to a gene. DNA for the CDR3: TGTGCCAGCAGCAGACGGACAGGGTCCCCCACTGAAGCTTTCTTT. Its protein is CASSRRTGSPTEAFF.

This chain uses TRBV6-5 with TRBJ1-1, with D perhaps matching TRBD1 (5 bases). CDR1 is MNHEY, CDR2 SVGAGI, per germline. V was clipped by 4 bases and J by 1 base, with 7 bases between them. This CDR3 is 13 amino acids long. CDR3 amino acids: CASSSGQNTEAFF. The CDR3 bases are TGTGCCAGCAGTTCCGGACAGAACACTGAAGCTTTCTTT.

The V call is TRBV10-2, the J call TRBJ1-6; TRBD1 might be the D (5 bases). The length of the CDR3 is 14 residues. Germline CDR1 reads WSHSY; CDR2 reads SAAADI. Trimming cost V 2 bases and J 11 bases, with 13 bases left between them. CDR3 residues: CASSEDSTVTPLHF. Here the CDR3 DNA reads TGCGCCAGCAGTGAGGACAGTACTGTAACACCCCTCCACTTT.

This clone was counted only a few times. This rearrangement joins TRBV6-5 to TRBJ1-4; 8 bases map to TRBD1. V gave up 4 bases and J gave up 8 bases; unmatched junction bases: 9. CDR1 MNHEY and CDR2 SVGAGI come from the germline V gene. This CDR3 comprises 15 residues. Here the CDR3 reads CASSSSFQGAEKLFF. The CDR3, as DNA: TGTGCCAGCAGTTCTTCCTTCCAGGGGGCGGAAAAACTGTTTTTT.

This chain links TRBV5-1 with TRBJ2-1; 9 bases align to TRBD1. Germline V gene sequence: CDR1 SGHRS, CDR2 YFSETQ. The CDR3 runs to 14 residues. The J segment lost 9 bases and the V segment lost 4 bases, leaving 8 bases of the junction unmatched. The DNA for the CDR3 is TGCGCCAGCAGCCTACAGGGGGCAACTCTTGAGCAGTTCTTC. Its translation: CASSLQGATLEQFF.

The chain joins TRBV27 to TRBJ1-2; D is possibly TRBD1 (6 bases). Trimming left V 4 bases short and J 5 bases short, with 17 bases between. The length of the CDR3 is 15 residues. CDR1 and CDR2 (germline): MNHEY, SMNVEV (reference sequence). This CDR3 is CASSYKSEGGYGYTF. CDR3 nucleotides: TGTGCCAGCAGTTATAAGTCGGAGGGGGGGTATGGCTACACCTTC.

This clone was seen once. The chain carries TRBV6-5 and TRBJ2-7; TRBD1 matches 10 bases. Germline CDR1 MNHEY, CDR2 SVGAGI. The CDR3 extends over 13 amino acids. With V trimmed by 6 bases and J by 5 bases, 4 bases remained unmatched. The CDR3 DNA reads as TGTGCCAGCAGCCGGGACAGGGGCCACGAGCAGTACTTC. Translated: CASSRDRGHEQYF.

This clone was recorded once. The chain is built from TRBV19 and TRBJ2-1, with 7 bases identical to TRBD2. V lost 9 bases to trimming and J lost 0 bases; unmatched junction nucleotides: 5. The germline gives CDR1 LNHDA, CDR2 SQIVND (reference sequence). The CDR3 runs to 14 residues. This CDR3 reads CASRAGSSYNEQFF. CDR3 nucleotides: TGTGCCAGCAGAGCGGGGAGCTCCTACAATGAGCAGTTCTTC. Combining the CDR3 with reference TRBV19 and TRBJ2-1 gives the whole variable domain DGGITQSPKYLFRKEGQNVTLSCEQNLNHDAMYWYRQDPGQGLRLIYYSQIVNDFQKGDIAEGYSVSREKKESFPLTVTSAQKNPTAFYLCASRAGSSYNEQFFGPGTRLTVL.

There are a few counts of this clone. The chain employs TRBV7-7 and TRBJ2-1; TRBD2 is a possible D gene (5 bases). The V gene's germline CDR1 is SSHAT and CDR2 FNYEAQ (reference sequence). This CDR3 is 17 amino acids long. Trimming removed 5 bases from V and 0 bases from J, with 17 bases in between. The CDR3 reads CASSEGVAFSSYNEQFF. The CDR3 DNA reads TGTGCCAGCAGCGAGGGAGTAGCCTTTAGCTCCTACAATGAGCAGTTCTTC.

This chain connects TRBV4-1 to TRBJ1-1; no definite D call. The germline V gene has CDR1 MGHRA and CDR2 YSYEKL. This CDR3 has 18 residues. V was cut by 0 bases and J by 1 base, with 18 bases left in between. The CDR3 region has the DNA TGCGCCAGCAGCCAAGATTCCGGGTCCCTTAAGGCGAACACTGAAGCTTTCTTT. Encoded protein: CASSQDSGSLKANTEAFF.

The rearrangement uses TRBV28 and TRBJ2-7, with a tentative D call TRBD2 (5 bases). CDR1 MDHEN and CDR2 SYDVKM come from the germline V gene. This CDR3 comprises 13 residues. Trimming took 3 bases from V and 2 from J, leaving 8 bases between them. The CDR3 is CASSLTGTYEQYF. CDR3 DNA: TGTGCCAGCAGTTTGACGGGAACCTACGAGCAGTACTTC.

The chain is built from TRBV11-2 and TRBJ2-7, with 12 positions matching TRBD2. The germline V gene has CDR1 SGHAT and CDR2 FQNNGV. The CDR3 is 17 amino acids. V lost 1 base and J lost 2; bases outside the gene matches: 6. The CDR3 nucleotides are TGTGCCAGCAGCTTAGGCACTTCTAGCGGGGGGGCCTACGAGCAGTACTTC. It specifies CASSLGTSSGGAYEQYF.

The V call is TRBV6-2 or TRBV6-3, the J call TRBJ2-3; perhaps TRBD1 as D (6 bases). The CDR3 has 16 amino acids. Germline CDR1 is MNHEY and CDR2 is SVGEGT. V was pared by 6 bases and J by 1 base, with 17 bases between. CDR3 in DNA: TGTGCCAGCAGCCCGAGGGGGTCACGGGGCACAGATACGCAGTATTTT. Residues: CASSPRGSRGTDTQYF.

The rearrangement joins TRBV29-1 to TRBJ1-3; no clear D gene. Per germline, CDR1 SQVTM and CDR2 ANQGSEA. The CDR3 extends over 12 amino acids. V lost 7 bases, J lost 0 bases, and 7 bases lay in between. In DNA, the CDR3 is TGCAGCGCCCTCAGCTCTGGAAACACCATATATTTT. Translation: CSALSSGNTIYF.

This clone was seen more than once but under ten times. This sequence joins TRBV29-1 and TRBJ1-4; D perhaps matches TRBD1 (6 bases). Germline CDR1 reads SQVTM; CDR2 reads ANQGSEA. The CDR3 length is 14 residues. The V and J ends lost 4 bases and 10 bases respectively, with 19 bases between them. The CDR3 DNA sequence: TGCAGCGTTGTGGGTGCCGGGACAACGGGAAAACTGTTTTTT. Encoded protein: CSVVGAGTTGKLFF.

The genes are TRBV27 and TRBJ2-7; D perhaps matches TRBD2 (6 bases). Germline assignment: CDR1 MNHEY and CDR2 SMNVEV (reference sequence). Trimming pared 8 bases from V and 6 bases from J, leaving 11 bases between. This CDR3 is 11 amino acids long. CDR3 nucleotides: TGTGCCAGCGCTTACGGGGGCGAGCAGTACTTC. Protein: CASAYGGEQYF.

This chain uses TRBV28 with TRBJ1-2, with 7 positions matching TRBD1. From germline, CDR1 is MDHEN and CDR2 SYDVKM. CDR3 length equals 13 residues. Trimming at V came to 6 bases and at J to 3 bases, leaving 4 bases not matched to a gene. The CDR3 loop is CASRLGTDYGYTF. The CDR3, as DNA: TGTGCCAGCAGACTGGGGACAGACTATGGCTACACCTTC.

The J gene is TRBJ1-5, the V gene TRBV5-8, with D possibly being TRBD1 (5 bases). Trimming took 1 base from V and 6 from J, leaving 11 bases between them. From germline, CDR1 is SGHTS and CDR2 YDEGEE. The CDR3 totals 14 residues. In DNA form, the CDR3 reads TGTGCCAGCAGCTTGTGGCTGCAGGGTCAGCCCCAGCATTTT. Translating it yields CASSLWLQGQPQHF.

The chain combines TRBV5-1 with TRBJ2-3; TRBD1 aligns across 8 bases. V was clipped by 2 bases and J by 3 bases; unmatched bases: 2. In germline, CDR1 is SGHRS, CDR2 YFSETQ. There are 14 residues in the CDR3. The CDR3 nucleotides are TGCGCCAGCAGCTTTAACAGGGGGACAGATACGCAGTATTTT. It specifies CASSFNRGTDTQYF.

Here the CDR3 DNA reads TGCGCCAGCAGCTCACCTGGACAGCTTTATGGCTACACCTTC. It is translated as CASSSPGQLYGYTF. The gene calls are TRBV5-1 and TRBJ1-2, with a weak D call TRBD1 (6 bases). V lost 3 bases and J 5 bases, leaving 14 bases between the germline ends. CDR1 and CDR2 (germline): SGHRS, YFSETQ. This CDR3 is 14 amino acids long.

This sequence joins TRBV2 and TRBJ1-3, with TRBD1 as a possible D gene (5 bases). This CDR3 has 14 residues. Per the germline V gene, CDR1 is SNHLY and CDR2 is FYNNEI. The V gene lost 4 bases and the J gene lost 4 bases, with 11 bases spanning the gap. In DNA, the CDR3 is TGTGCCAGCAGTGTTCGACAGAGGGGAAACACCATATATTTT. It is translated as CASSVRQRGNTIYF.

This clone occurred once. The sample carries other DNA sequences with the same CDR3. V and J are TRBV19 and TRBJ2-3, with no clear D. Germline V lookup: CDR1 LNHDA, CDR2 SQIVND (reference sequence). With 6 bases removed from V and 0 bases from J, the gap between germline ends came to 4 bases. This CDR3 contains 12 residues. Here the CDR3 DNA reads TGTGCCAGTAGGGAGAGCACAGATACGCAGTATTTT. As protein: CASRESTDTQYF. Looking up the rest from reference TRBV19 and TRBJ2-3 gives the full variable domain: DGGITQSPKYLFRKEGQNVTLSCEQNLNHDAMYWYRQDPGQGLRLIYYSQIVNDFQKGDIAEGYSVSREKKESFPLTVTSAQKNPTAFYLCASRESTDTQYFGPGTRLTVL.